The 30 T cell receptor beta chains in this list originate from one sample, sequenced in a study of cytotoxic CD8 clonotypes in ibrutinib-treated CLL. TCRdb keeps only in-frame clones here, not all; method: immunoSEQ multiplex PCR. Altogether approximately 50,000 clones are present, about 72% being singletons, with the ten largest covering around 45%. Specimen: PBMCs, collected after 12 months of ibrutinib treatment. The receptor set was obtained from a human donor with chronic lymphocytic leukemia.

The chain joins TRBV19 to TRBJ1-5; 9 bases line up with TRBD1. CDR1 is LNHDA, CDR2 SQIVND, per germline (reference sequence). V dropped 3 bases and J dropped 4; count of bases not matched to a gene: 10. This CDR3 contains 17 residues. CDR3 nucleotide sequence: TGTGCCAGTAGTATCTCACGGACAGGGGCCCTGAATCAGCCCCAGCATTTT. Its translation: CASSISRTGALNQPQHF. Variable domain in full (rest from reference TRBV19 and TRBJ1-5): DGGITQSPKYLFRKEGQNVTLSCEQNLNHDAMYWYRQDPGQGLRLIYYSQIVNDFQKGDIAEGYSVSREKKESFPLTVTSAQKNPTAFYLCASSISRTGALNQPQHFGDGTRLSIL.

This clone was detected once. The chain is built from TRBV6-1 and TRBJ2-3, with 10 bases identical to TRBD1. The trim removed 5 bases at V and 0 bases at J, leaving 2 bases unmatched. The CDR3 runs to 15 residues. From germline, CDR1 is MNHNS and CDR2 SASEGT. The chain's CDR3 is CASSQDRGSTDTQYF. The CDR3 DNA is TGTGCCAGCAGTCAGGACAGGGGGAGCACAGATACGCAGTATTTT.

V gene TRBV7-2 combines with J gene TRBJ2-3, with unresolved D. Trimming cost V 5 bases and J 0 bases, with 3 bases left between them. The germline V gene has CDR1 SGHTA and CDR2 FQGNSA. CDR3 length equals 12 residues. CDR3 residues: CASSQSTDTQYF. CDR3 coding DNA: TGTGCCAGCAGCCAGAGCACAGATACGCAGTATTTT.

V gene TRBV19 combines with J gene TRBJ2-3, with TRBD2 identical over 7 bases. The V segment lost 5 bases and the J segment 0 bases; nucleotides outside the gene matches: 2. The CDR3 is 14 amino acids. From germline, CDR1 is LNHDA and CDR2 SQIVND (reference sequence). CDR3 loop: CASSYSGSTDTQYF. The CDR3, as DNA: TGTGCCAGTAGTTATAGCGGGAGCACAGATACGCAGTATTTT. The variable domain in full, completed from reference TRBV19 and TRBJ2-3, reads DGGITQSPKYLFRKEGQNVTLSCEQNLNHDAMYWYRQDPGQGLRLIYYSQIVNDFQKGDIAEGYSVSREKKESFPLTVTSAQKNPTAFYLCASSYSGSTDTQYFGPGTRLTVL.

CDR3 amino acids: CASSLITGVRSYEQYF. The CDR3 DNA is TGTGCCAGCAGCCTCATAACTGGCGTCAGATCCTACGAGCAGTACTTC. The chain uses TRBV5-8 and TRBJ2-7; D is ambiguous. V gave up 4 bases and J gave up 1 base, with 18 bases separating them. Looked up from germline, CDR1 is SGHTS and CDR2 is YDEGEE. The CDR3 spans 16 residues.

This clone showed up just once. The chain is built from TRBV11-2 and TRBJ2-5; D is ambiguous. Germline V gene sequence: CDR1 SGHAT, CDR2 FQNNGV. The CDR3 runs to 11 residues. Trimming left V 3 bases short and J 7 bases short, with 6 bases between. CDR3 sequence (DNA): TGTGCCAGCAGCTTCATCGGGACCCAGTACTTC. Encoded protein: CASSFIGTQYF.

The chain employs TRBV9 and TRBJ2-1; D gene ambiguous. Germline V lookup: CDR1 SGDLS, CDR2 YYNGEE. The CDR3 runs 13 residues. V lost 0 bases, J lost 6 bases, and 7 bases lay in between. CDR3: CASSVGSVNEQFF. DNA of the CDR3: TGTGCCAGCAGCGTAGGTAGTGTCAATGAGCAGTTCTTC.

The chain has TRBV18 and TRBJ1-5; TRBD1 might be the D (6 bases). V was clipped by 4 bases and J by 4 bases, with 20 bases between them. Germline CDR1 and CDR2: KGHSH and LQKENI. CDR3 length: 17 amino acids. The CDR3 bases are TGTGCCAGCTCACTAACGGGCTGGACAGAATCTAATCAGCCCCAGCATTTT. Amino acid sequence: CASSLTGWTESNQPQHF.

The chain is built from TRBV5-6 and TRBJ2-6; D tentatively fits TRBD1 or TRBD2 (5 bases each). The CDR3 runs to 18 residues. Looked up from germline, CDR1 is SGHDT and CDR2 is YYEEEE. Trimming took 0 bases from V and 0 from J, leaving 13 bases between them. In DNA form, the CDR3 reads TGTGCCAGCAGCTTGGAACTAGGGGTGCCCTCTGGGGCCAACGTCCTGACTTTC. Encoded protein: CASSLELGVPSGANVLTF.

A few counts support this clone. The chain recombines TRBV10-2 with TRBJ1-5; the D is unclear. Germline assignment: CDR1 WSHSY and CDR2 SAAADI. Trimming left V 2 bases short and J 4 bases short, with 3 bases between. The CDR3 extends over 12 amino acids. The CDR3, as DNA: TGCGCCAGCAGTGAGATGAATCAGCCCCAGCATTTT. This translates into CASSEMNQPQHF.

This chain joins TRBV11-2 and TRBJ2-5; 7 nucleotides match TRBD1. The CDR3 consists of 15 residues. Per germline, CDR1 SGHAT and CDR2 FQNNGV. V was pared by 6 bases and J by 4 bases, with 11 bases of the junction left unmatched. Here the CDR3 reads CASSWDSYPSETQYF. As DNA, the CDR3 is TGTGCCAGCAGTTGGGACAGCTACCCTTCAGAGACCCAGTACTTC. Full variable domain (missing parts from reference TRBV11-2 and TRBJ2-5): EAGVAQSPRYKIIEKRQSVAFWCNPISGHATLYWYQQILGQGPKLLIQFQNNGVVDDSQLPKDRFSAERLKGVDSTLKIQPAKLEDSAVYLCASSWDSYPSETQYFGPGTRLLVL.

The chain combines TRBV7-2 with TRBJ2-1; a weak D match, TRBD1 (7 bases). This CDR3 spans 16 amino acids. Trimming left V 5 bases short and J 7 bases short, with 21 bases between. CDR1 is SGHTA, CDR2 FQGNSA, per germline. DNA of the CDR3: TGTGCCAGCAGCCGCCAGGGGGGAATGGCGCAAAATGAGCAGTTCTTC. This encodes CASSRQGGMAQNEQFF.

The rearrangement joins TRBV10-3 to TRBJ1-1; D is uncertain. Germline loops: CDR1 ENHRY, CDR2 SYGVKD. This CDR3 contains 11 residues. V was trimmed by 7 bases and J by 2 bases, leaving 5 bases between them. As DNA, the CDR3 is TGTGCCATCAAGGGAAACACTGAAGCTTTCTTT. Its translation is CAIKGNTEAFF.

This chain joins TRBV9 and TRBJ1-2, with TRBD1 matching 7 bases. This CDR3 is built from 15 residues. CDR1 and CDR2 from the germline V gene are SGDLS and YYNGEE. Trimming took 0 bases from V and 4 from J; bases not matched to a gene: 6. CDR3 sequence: CASSVGGDSPYGYTF. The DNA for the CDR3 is TGTGCCAGCAGCGTAGGGGGGGACAGCCCCTATGGCTACACCTTC. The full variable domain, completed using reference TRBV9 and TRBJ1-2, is DSGVTQTPKHLITATGQRVTLRCSPRSGDLSVYWYQQSLDQGLQFLIQYYNGEERAKGNILERFSAQQFPDLHSELNLSSLELGDSALYFCASSVGGDSPYGYTFGSGTRLTVV.

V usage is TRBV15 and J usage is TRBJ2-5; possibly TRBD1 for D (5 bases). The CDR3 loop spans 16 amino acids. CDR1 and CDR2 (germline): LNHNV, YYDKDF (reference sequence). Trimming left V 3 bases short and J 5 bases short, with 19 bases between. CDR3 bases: TGTGCCACCAGCAGGACCGACCAACAGGATGGGGAGACCCAGTACTTC. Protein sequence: CATSRTDQQDGETQYF.

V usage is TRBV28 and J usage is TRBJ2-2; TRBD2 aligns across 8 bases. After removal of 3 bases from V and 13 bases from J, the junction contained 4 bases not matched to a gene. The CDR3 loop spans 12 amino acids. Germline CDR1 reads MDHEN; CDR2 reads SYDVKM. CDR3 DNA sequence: TGTGCCAGCAGTTTCCCGGGACTAGGGCTGTTTTTT. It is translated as CASSFPGLGLFF.

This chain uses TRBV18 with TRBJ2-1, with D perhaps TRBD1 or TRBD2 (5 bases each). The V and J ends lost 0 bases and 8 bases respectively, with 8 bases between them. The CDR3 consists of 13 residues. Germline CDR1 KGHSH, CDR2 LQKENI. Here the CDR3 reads CASSPPGVDEQFF. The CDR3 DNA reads TGTGCCAGCTCACCACCGGGGGTAGATGAGCAGTTCTTC.

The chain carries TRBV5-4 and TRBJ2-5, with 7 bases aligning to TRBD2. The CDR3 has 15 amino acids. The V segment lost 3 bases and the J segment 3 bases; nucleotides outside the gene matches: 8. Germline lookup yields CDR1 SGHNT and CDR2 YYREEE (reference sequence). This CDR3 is CASSSERESKETQYF. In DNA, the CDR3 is TGTGCCAGCAGCTCCGAGCGGGAATCCAAAGAGACCCAGTACTTC.

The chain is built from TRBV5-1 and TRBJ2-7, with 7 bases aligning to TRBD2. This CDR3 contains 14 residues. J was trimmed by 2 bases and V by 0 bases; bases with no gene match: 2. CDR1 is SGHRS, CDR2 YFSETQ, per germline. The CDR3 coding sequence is TGCGCCAGCAGCTTGGGACTAGCAACCTACGAGCAGTACTTC. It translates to CASSLGLATYEQYF.

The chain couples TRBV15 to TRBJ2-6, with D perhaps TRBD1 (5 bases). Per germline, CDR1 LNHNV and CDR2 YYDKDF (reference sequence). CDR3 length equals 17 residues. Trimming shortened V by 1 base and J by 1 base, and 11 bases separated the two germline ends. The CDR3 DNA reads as TGTGCCACCAGCAGAGTAAAATCAGGGTCTGGGGCCAACGTCCTGACTTTC. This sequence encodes CATSRVKSGSGANVLTF.

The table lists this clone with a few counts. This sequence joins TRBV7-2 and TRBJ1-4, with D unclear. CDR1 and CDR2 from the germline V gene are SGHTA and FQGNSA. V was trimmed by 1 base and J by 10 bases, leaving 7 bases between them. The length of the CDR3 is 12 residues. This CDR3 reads CASSLGRGKLFF. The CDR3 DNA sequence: TGTGCCAGCAGCTTAGGACGGGGAAAACTGTTTTTT.

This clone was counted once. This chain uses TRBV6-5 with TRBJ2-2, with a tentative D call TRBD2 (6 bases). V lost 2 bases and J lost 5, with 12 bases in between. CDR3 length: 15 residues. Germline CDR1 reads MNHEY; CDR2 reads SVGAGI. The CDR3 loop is CASSYGRRGTGELFF. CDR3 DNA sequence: TGTGCCAGCAGTTACGGACGACGGGGGACCGGGGAGCTGTTTTTT.

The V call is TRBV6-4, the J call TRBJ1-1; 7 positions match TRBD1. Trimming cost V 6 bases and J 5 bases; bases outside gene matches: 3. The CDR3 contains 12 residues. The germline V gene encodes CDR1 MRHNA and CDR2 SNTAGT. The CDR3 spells CASSTGDTEAFF. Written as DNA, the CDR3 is TGTGCCAGCAGCACAGGGGATACTGAAGCTTTCTTT.

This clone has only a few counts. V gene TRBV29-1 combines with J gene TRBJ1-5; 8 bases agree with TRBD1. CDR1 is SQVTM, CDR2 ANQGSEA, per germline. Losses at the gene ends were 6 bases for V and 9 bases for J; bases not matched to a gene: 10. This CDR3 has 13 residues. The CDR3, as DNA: TGCAGCGTGCAGGGGGCGTCAGGGGGGCCCCAGCATTTT. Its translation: CSVQGASGGPQHF.

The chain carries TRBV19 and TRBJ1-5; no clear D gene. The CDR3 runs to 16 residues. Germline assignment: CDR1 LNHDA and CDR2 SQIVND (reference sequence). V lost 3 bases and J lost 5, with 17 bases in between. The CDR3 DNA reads TGTGCCAGTAGTATGGAGGTGGGCAGACGGGATCAGCCCCAGCATTTT. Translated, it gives CASSMEVGRRDQPQHF. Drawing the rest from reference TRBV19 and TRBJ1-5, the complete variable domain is DGGITQSPKYLFRKEGQNVTLSCEQNLNHDAMYWYRQDPGQGLRLIYYSQIVNDFQKGDIAEGYSVSREKKESFPLTVTSAQKNPTAFYLCASSMEVGRRDQPQHFGDGTRLSIL.

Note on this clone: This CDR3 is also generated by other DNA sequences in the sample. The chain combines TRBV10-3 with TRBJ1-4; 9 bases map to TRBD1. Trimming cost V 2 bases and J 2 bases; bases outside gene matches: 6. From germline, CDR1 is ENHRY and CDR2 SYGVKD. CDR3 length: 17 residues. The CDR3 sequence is CAISEGTGFQTNEKLFF. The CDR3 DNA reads TGTGCCATCAGTGAGGGGACAGGGTTTCAGACTAATGAAAAACTGTTTTTT.

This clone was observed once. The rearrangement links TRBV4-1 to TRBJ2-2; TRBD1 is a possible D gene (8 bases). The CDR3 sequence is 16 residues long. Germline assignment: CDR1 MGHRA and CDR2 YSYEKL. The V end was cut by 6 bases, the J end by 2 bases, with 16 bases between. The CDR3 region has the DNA TGCGCCAGCAGGGATAACAGGGGGGGCAACACCGGGGAGCTGTTTTTT. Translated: CASRDNRGGNTGELFF.

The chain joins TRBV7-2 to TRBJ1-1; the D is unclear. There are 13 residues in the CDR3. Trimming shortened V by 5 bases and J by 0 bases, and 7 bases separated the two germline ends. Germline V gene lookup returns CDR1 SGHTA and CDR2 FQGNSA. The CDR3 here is CASSLEMNTEAFF. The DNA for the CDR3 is TGTGCCAGCAGCCTAGAGATGAACACTGAAGCTTTCTTT.

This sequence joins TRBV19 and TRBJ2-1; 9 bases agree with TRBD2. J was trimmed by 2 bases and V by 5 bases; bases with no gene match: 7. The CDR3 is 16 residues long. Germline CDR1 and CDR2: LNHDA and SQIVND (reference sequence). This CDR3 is CASSLIAGVAYNEQFF. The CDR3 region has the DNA TGTGCCAGTAGTCTGATAGCGGGAGTCGCCTACAATGAGCAGTTCTTC.

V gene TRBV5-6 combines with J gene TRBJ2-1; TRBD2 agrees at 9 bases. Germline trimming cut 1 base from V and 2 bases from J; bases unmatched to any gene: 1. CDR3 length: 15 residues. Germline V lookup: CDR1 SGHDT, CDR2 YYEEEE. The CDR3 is CASSLPSGAYNEQFF. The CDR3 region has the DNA TGTGCCAGCAGCTTGCCTAGCGGGGCCTACAATGAGCAGTTCTTC.